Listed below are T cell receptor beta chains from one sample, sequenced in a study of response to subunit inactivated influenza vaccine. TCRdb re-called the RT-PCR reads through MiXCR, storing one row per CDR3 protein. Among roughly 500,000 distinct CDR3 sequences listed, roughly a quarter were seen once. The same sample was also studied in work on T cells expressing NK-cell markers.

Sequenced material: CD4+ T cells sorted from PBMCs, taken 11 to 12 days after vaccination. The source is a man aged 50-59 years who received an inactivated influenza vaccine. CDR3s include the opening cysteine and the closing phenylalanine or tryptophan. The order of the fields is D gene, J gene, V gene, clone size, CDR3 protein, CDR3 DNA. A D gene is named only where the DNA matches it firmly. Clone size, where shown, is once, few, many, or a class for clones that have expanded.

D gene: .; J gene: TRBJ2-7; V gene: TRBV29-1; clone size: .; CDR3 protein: CSVVRGVIDEQYF; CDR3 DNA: TGCAGCGTTGTTCGAGGGGTCATCGACGAGCAGTACTTC
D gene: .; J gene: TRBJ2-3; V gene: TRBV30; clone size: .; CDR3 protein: CAWRRHSVDTQYF; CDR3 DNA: TGTGCCTGGAGACGTCACTCGGTAGATACGCAGTATTTT
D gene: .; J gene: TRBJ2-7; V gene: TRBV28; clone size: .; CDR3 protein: CASSRLVSESYEQYF; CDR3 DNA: TGTGCCAGCAGCCGGCTTGTTAGCGAATCCTACGAGCAGTACTTC
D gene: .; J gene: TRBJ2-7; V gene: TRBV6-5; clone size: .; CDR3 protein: CASSYRAGSSYEQYF; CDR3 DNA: TGTGCCAGCAGTTACCGAGCAGGTAGCTCCTACGAGCAGTACTTC
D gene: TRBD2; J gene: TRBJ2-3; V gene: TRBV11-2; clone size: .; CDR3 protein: CASSLTVRRGSRADTQYF; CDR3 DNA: TGTGCCAGCAGCCTAACCGTTCGGCGGGGGTCGAGGGCAGATACGCAGTATTTT
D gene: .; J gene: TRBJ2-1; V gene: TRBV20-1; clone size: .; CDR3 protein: CSASNEQFF; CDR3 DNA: TGCAGTGCTAGCAATGAGCAGTTCTTC
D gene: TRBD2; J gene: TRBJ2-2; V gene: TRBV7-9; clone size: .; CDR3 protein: CASSRTWTREDTGELFF; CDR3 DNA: TGTGCCAGCAGCCGGACGTGGACTAGGGAAGACACCGGGGAGCTGTTTTTT
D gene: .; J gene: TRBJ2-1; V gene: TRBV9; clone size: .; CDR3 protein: CASSVASGTGSYNEQFF; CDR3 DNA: TGTGCCAGCAGCGTAGCTAGCGGGACAGGCTCCTACAATGAGCAGTTCTTC
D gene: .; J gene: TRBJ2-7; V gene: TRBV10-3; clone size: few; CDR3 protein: CAISALRREQYF; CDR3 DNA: TGTGCCATCAGTGCCCTCAGGAGGGAGCAGTACTTC
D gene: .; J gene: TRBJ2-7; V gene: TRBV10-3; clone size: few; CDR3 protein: CAIKKGVGVGEQYF; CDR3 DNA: TGTGCCATCAAGAAGGGGGTAGGCGTCGGCGAGCAGTACTTC
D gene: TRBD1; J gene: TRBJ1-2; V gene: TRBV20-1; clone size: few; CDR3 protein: CSARTGSNGYGYTF; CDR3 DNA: TGCAGTGCTCGGACAGGGTCAAATGGATATGGCTACACCTTC
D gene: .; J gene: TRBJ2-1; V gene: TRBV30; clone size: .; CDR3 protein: CAWSSVLAAQQFF; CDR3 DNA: TGTGCCTGGAGCTCCGTCCTAGCAGCCCAGCAGTTCTTC
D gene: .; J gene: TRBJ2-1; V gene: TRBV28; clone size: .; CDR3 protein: CASSRGHNEQFF; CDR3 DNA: TGTGCCAGCAGTCGCGGGCACAATGAGCAGTTCTTC
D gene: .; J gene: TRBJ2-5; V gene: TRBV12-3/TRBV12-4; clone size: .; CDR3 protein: CASSFPFGTQYF; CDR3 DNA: TGTGCCAGCAGTTTCCCCTTCGGGACCCAGTACTTC
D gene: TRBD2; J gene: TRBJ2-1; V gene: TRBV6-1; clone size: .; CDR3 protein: CASSRTSGSWTYNEQFF; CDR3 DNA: TGTGCCAGCAGTCGGACTAGCGGAAGTTGGACCTACAATGAGCAGTTCTTC
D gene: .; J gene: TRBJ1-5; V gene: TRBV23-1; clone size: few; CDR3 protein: CASSHPDYSNQPQHF; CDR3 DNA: TGCGCCAGCAGTCATCCAGATTATAGCAATCAGCCCCAGCATTTT
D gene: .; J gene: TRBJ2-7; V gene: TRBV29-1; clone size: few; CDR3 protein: CSVQDASYEQYF; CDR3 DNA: TGCAGCGTGCAAGATGCTTCCTACGAGCAGTACTTC
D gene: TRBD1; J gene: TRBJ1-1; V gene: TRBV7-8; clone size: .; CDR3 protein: CASSLLSRSGGAGTEAFF; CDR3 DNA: TGTGCCAGCAGCTTATTATCTCGGTCAGGGGGCGCAGGGACTGAAGCTTTCTTT
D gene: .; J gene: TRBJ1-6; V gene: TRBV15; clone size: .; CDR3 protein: CATSSRMGSPLHF; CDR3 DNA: TGTGCCACCAGCAGCCGGATGGGTTCACCCCTCCACTTT
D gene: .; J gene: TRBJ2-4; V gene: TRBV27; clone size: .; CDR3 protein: CASSLRVAKNIQYF; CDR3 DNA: TGTGCCAGCAGTTTAAGAGTAGCCAAAAACATTCAGTACTTC
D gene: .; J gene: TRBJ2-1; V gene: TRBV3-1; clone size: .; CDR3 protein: CASSPQTASSYNEQFF; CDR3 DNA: TGTGCCAGCAGCCCTCAAACGGCGAGCTCCTACAATGAGCAGTTCTTC
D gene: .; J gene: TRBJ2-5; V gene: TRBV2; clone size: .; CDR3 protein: CASSTSWGARETQYF; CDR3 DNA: TGTGCCAGCAGTACCTCCTGGGGGGCTAGAGAGACCCAGTACTTC
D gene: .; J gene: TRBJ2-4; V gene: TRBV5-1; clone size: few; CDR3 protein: CASSLERGSGKNIQYF; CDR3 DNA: TGCGCCAGCAGCTTGGAACGGGGTAGCGGCAAAAACATTCAGTACTTC
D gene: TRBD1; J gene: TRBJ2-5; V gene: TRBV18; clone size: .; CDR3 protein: CASSPSARGYQETQYF; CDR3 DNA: TGTGCCAGCTCACCATCGGCCAGGGGGTACCAAGAGACCCAGTACTTC
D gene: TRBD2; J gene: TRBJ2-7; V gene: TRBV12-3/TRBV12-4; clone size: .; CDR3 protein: CASSSVVSGRTGKYF; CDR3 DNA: TGTGCCAGCAGTTCCGTCGTTAGCGGGCGGACGGGGAAGTACTTC
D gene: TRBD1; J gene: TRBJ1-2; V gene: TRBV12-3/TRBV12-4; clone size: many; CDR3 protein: CASSPPRQGIDYGYTF; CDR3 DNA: TGTGCCAGCAGCCCCCCGCGACAGGGGATAGACTATGGCTACACCTTC
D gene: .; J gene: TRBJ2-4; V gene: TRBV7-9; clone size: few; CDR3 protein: CASSLNPARGTKNIQYF; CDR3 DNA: TGTGCCAGCAGCTTAAACCCTGCCAGAGGGACCAAAAACATTCAGTACTTC